The rows below give T cell receptor beta chains drawn from one sample of a study of T-cell reconstitution after alpha-beta-depleted transplantation in children. TCRdb called the PCR reads again in MiXCR, with one record for every CDR3 protein. The sample has 480,000 or so distinct CDR3 sequences; 8% to 11% are singletons. The sample was PBMCs, taken before TCRalphabeta/CD19-depleted stem cell transplant. These receptors were collected from a child aged 2 to 9 with inherited bone marrow failure, due to receive a stem cell transplant. CDR3s include the opening cysteine and the closing phenylalanine or tryptophan. The order of the fields is D gene, V gene, clone size, J gene, CDR3 DNA, CDR3 protein. The D gene is left open where the match is weak. Clone size, where shown, is once, few, many, or a class for clones that have expanded.

NA	TRBV5-1	many	TRBJ2-5	TGCGCCAGCAGCACCGCTAGCGACCAACTCCAAGAGACCCAGTACTTC	CASSTASDQLQETQYF
NA	TRBV11-3	NA	TRBJ2-2	TGTGCCAGCAGCTCTCTTCCCGGGGAGCTGTTTTTT	CASSSLPGELFF
NA	TRBV2	many	TRBJ1-2	TGTGCCAGCAGTGAACGCAGGGTTAACTATGGCTACACCTTC	CASSERRVNYGYTF
NA	TRBV5-1	NA	TRBJ2-5	TGCGCCAGCAGCTTCGGGTTCGAGGAGACCCAGTACTTC	CASSFGFEETQYF
NA	TRBV7-2	few	TRBJ2-1	TGTGCCAGCAGCTTATCCAAGGATAGTACGGGTGAGCAGTTCTTC	CASSLSKDSTGEQFF
NA	TRBV29-1	few	TRBJ1-5	TGCAGCGTTGCAGGGGAGGGGTTGGAGCCCCAGCATTTT	CSVAGEGLEPQHF
TRBD1	TRBV6-1	NA	TRBJ2-1	TGTGCCAGTAGGTTGGGGGGACAGGGGAGAAATGAGCAGTTCTTC	CASRLGGQGRNEQFF
NA	TRBV6-2/TRBV6-3	NA	TRBJ2-7	TGTGCCAGCAGTTACTTGGGCAGATCCTACGAGCAGTACTTC	CASSYLGRSYEQYF
NA	TRBV4-2	few	TRBJ1-4	TGTGCCAGCAGCCGCAATAACAGGGCAACTAATGAAAAACTGTTTTTT	CASSRNNRATNEKLFF
NA	TRBV5-5	NA	TRBJ1-1	TGTGCCAGCAGCCCCCGGGCCTCTTCCATGAACACTGAAGCTTTCTTT	CASSPRASSMNTEAFF
NA	TRBV14	NA	TRBJ2-5	TGTGCCAGCAGCCAAGTAAGGGAGACCCAGTACTTC	CASSQVRETQYF
NA	TRBV5-1	NA	TRBJ1-1	TGCGCCAGCAGCTTGGAATCGGGGGGGACTGAAGCTTTCTTT	CASSLESGGTEAFF
NA	TRBV3-1	many	TRBJ2-7	TGTGCCAGCAGCCAACCCCAGGGGGGCGAGCAGTACTTC	CASSQPQGGEQYF
NA	TRBV27	few	TRBJ1-2	TGTGCCAGCAGCCACAGGGCGGCGCTCTATGGCTACACCTTC	CASSHRAALYGYTF
NA	TRBV27	many	TRBJ1-1	TGTGCCAGCAGTTTAAGTCCGGTCAACACTGAAGCTTTCTTT	CASSLSPVNTEAFF
TRBD2	TRBV7-8	many	TRBJ2-1	TGTGCCAGCAGCTTCCCGAGGCAGCCGTCCCCTAGCGGGAAATCCTACAATGAGCAGTTCTTC	CASSFPRQPSPSGKSYNEQFF
NA	TRBV18	few	TRBJ1-6	TGTGCCAGCTCACGGTCGGGAAGCGATTCACCCCTCCACTTT	CASSRSGSDSPLHF
NA	TRBV9	many	TRBJ2-2	TGTGCCAGCAGCGTAGTTGTGGGAGTCGATGTCGGGGAGCTGTTTTTT	CASSVVVGVDVGELFF
TRBD1	TRBV28	few	TRBJ1-2	TGTGCCAGCAGTTTGCGGGACAGACCTAACTATGGCTACACCTTC	CASSLRDRPNYGYTF
TRBD1	TRBV7-2	NA	TRBJ1-6	TGTGCCAGCAGCTTAGGGGGACAGCCTTTGGGTTCACCCCTCCACTTT	CASSLGGQPLGSPLHF
NA	TRBV20-1	many	TRBJ2-1	TGCAGTGCTAGAGAGGACGGGGACAATGAGCAGTTCTTC	CSAREDGDNEQFF
NA	TRBV20-1	NA	TRBJ1-1	TGCAGTGCTAGGACCAGGGTACATTTGAACACTGAAGCTTTCTTT	CSARTRVHLNTEAFF
NA	TRBV11-2	many	TRBJ2-7	TGTGCCAGCAGCCCTGGGCCGAGACAGGTAACCCGGAACTTTACCTACGAGCAGTACTTC	CASSPGPRQVTRNFTYEQYF
NA	TRBV19	NA	TRBJ2-1	TGTGCCAGTAGTATTCTGTACGGCGGGCACCCCTCCTACAATGAGCAGTTCTTC	CASSILYGGHPSYNEQFF
NA	TRBV30	NA	TRBJ2-2	TGTGCCTGGAACCAATTCGGACAGAACGCGCTGTTTTTT	CAWNQFGQNALFF
NA	TRBV19	NA	TRBJ2-7	TGTGCCAGTAGTTACAGCCAACAGGGTAACTACGAGCAGTACTTC	CASSYSQQGNYEQYF
TRBD2	TRBV28	many	TRBJ2-3	TGTGCCAGCAGCTTAGGACTAGCGGGAGGTGCGGATACGCAGTATTTT	CASSLGLAGGADTQYF
NA	TRBV7-9	NA	TRBJ1-6	TGTGCCAGCAGCTCCGATCCGCATAATTCACCCCTCCACTTT	CASSSDPHNSPLHF
TRBD2	TRBV20-1	many	TRBJ2-5	TGCAGTGCTAGTACGGGACTAGCGGAAGAGACCCAGTACTTC	CSASTGLAEETQYF
NA	TRBV5-1	many	TRBJ2-3	TGCGCCAGCAGCTTTAACCCCAGCACAGATACGCAGTATTTT	CASSFNPSTDTQYF
NA	TRBV20-1	many	TRBJ2-3	TGCAGTGCTAGAGAATTGCAACAGGGCACAGATACGCAGTATTTT	CSARELQQGTDTQYF
NA	TRBV27	many	TRBJ2-5	TGTGCCAGCTCCCCCTTCGCCGGGCCAGGGCATCAAGAGACCCAGTACTTC	CASSPFAGPGHQETQYF
TRBD1	TRBV11-2	many	TRBJ1-5	TGTGCCAGCAGCTCCGGACAGGGTTCCAATCAGCCCCAGCATTTT	CASSSGQGSNQPQHF
NA	TRBV27	few	TRBJ2-3	TGTGCCAGCACCGCAGGGTGGCGCACAGATACGCAGTATTTT	CASTAGWRTDTQYF